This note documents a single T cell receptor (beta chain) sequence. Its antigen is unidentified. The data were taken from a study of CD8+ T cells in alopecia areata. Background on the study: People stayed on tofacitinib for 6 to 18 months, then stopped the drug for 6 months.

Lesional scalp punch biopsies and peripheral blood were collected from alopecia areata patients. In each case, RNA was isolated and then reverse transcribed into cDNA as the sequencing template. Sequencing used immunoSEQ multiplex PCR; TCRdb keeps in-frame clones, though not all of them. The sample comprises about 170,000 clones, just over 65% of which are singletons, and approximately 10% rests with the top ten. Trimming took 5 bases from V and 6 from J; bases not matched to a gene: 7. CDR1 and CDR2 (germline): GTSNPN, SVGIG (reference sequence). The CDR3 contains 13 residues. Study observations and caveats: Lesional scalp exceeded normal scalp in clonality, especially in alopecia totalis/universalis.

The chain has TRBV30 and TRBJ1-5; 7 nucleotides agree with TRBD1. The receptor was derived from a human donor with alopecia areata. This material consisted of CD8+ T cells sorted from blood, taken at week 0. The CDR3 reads CAWEQGTGQPQHF. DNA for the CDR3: TGTGCCTGGGAACAGGGGACGGGTCAGCCCCAGCATTTT.